These 7 T cell receptor beta chains came from one sample sequenced in a study of CD8+ T cells in alopecia areata. Reverse transcribed after extraction, RNA yielded cDNA as the sequencing template. Sequenced by immunoSEQ multiplex PCR; TCRdb stores in-frame clones only, minus some. This table holds a few hundred thousand clones, roughly two thirds found once. The sequencing used CD4+ T cells sorted from blood, collected at week 0. These receptors all stem from a human donor with alopecia areata.

The chain combines TRBV2 with TRBJ1-4; D not resolved. V lost 4 bases and J 0 bases, leaving 3 bases between the germline ends. CDR1 is SNHLY, CDR2 FYNNEI, per germline. The CDR3 spans 13 residues. CDR3 region: CASSGTTNEKLFF. In nucleotides, the CDR3 is TGTGCCAGCAGTGGAACAACTAATGAAAAACTGTTTTTT.

This rearrangement joins TRBV5-8 to TRBJ2-5; D possibly matches TRBD1 or TRBD2 (5 bases each). In germline, CDR1 is SGHTS, CDR2 YDEGEE. The CDR3 is 13 amino acids. Trimming removed 4 bases from V and 1 base from J, with 8 bases in between. In nucleotides, the CDR3 is TGTGCCAGCAGCCGGGGACCCCAAGAGACCCAGTACTTC. Amino acid sequence: CASSRGPQETQYF.

The V call is TRBV5-1, the J call TRBJ2-7; the D is unclear. Trimming left V 4 bases short and J 5 bases short, with 13 bases between. This CDR3 spans 13 amino acids. From germline, CDR1 is SGHRS and CDR2 YFSETQ. The CDR3 sequence: CASSLLGIDEQYF. In DNA form, the CDR3 reads TGCGCCAGCAGCCTCCTGGGGATCGACGAGCAGTACTTC.

The CDR3 DNA reads as TGCAGCGTTGAAGGGGGGACGGTGTTTGGATCCGGGGAGCTGTTTTTT. It is translated as CSVEGGTVFGSGELFF. The J gene is TRBJ2-2, the V gene TRBV29-1; the D gene could be TRBD1 or TRBD2 (5 bases each). Germline V lookup: CDR1 SQVTM, CDR2 ANQGSEA. This CDR3 contains 16 residues. Trimming left V 1 base short and J 6 bases short, with 18 bases between.

V usage is TRBV15 and J usage is TRBJ2-5, with 9 bases matching TRBD2. In germline, CDR1 is LNHNV, CDR2 YYDKDF (reference sequence). This CDR3 comprises 14 residues. V was clipped by 2 bases and J by 5 bases; unmatched bases: 3. The CDR3 DNA is TGTGCCACCAGCAGACCAGGACTAGCGGAGACCCAGTACTTC. It codes for CATSRPGLAETQYF. The whole variable domain, filled in from reference TRBV15 and TRBJ2-5, reads DAMVIQNPRYQVTQFGKPVTLSCSQTLNHNVMYWYQQKSSQAPKLLFHYYDKDFNNEADTPDNFQSRRPNTSFCFLDIRSPGLGDTAMYLCATSRPGLAETQYFGPGTRLLVL.

This CDR3 reads CASSPRVAGGPNQGAQYF. In DNA form, the CDR3 reads TGCGCCAGCAGCCCCCGGGTAGCGGGGGGTCCAAACCAGGGGGCCCAGTACTTC. The genes are TRBV4-3 and TRBJ2-5; TRBD2 matches 10 bases. The CDR3 is 18 residues long. With 4 bases clipped from V and 9 bases from J, the junction kept 20 bases outside the gene matches. The germline CDR1 and CDR2 sequences are LGHNA and YSLEER.

The V and J genes are TRBV5-6 and TRBJ2-5, with D perhaps matching TRBD1 (6 bases). CDR1 and CDR2 (germline): SGHDT, YYEEEE. The CDR3 runs to 13 residues. V lost 6 bases to trimming and J lost 2 bases, with 11 bases between them. This CDR3 is CASMQGPQETQYF. DNA for the CDR3: TGTGCCAGCATGCAGGGGCCACAAGAGACCCAGTACTTC.